The entry that follows covers one T cell receptor beta chain sequence. As yet, its antigen is unknown. It was with unique molecular identifiers that the TCRbeta library was prepared. Using its own MiXCR run on the PCR reads, TCRdb lists one record per CDR3 protein. The sample carries more than 500,000 distinct CDR3 sequences, over 10% recorded once. The sample is drawn from a study of T-cell reconstitution after alpha-beta-depleted transplantation in children. The study's findings and limits: Surviving recipient T cells and thymic progenitors produced the high day-60 TCRbeta diversity seen in some patients.

CDR1 SGHTA and CDR2 FQGNSA come from the germline V gene. CDR3 length: 16 amino acids. V shed 3 bases, J shed 5 bases, and the junction held 8 bases outside the gene matches. The sample in question was PBMCs, mostly from graft donor cells, obtained 180 days after TCRalphabeta/CD19-depleted stem cell transplant. The source is a female patient between 2 and 15 years old who had a stem cell transplant for aplastic anemia, so the T cells may come from the graft donor. V usage is TRBV7-2 and J usage is TRBJ2-7, with TRBD2 identical over 12 bases. CDR3 residues: CASSFSSGRASNEQYF. In DNA form, the CDR3 reads TGTGCCAGCAGCTTTTCTAGCGGGAGGGCCAGCAACGAGCAGTACTTC.